These T cell receptor beta chains were read from a single sample in a study of CD8+ T cells in alopecia areata. This table comes from immunoSEQ multiplex PCR, and its TCRdb copy is limited to in-frame clones, with some not included. Of 90,000 to 150,000 clones listed, 35% to 40% are singletons. Source material: CD4+ T cells sorted from blood. Receptors originate from a human donor with alopecia areata. Each CDR3 is given with its conserved first and last residue. A D gene is named only where the DNA matches it firmly. Where a row states a size, it is once, few, many or the class of an expanded clone; other rows omit it.

clone_size d_call j_call v_call cdr3_nt cdr3_aa
NA TRBD1 TRBJ1-1 TRBV27 TGTGCCAGCAGTAGTTTCTTGGGACAGTTGACTTTCTTT CASSSFLGQLTFF
few NA TRBJ1-5 TRBV29-1 TGCAGCGCTGGAGAGAATAGCAATCAGCCCCAGCATTTT CSAGENSNQPQHF
NA NA TRBJ2-7 TRBV6-5 TGTGCCAGCAGTTACCTGGGCGAGCAGTACTTC CASSYLGEQYF
NA NA TRBJ1-2 TRBV7-2 TGTGCCAGCACCACCCAAGGTGGCCCCGCGGGCTATGGCTACACCTTC CASTTQGGPAGYGYTF
NA TRBD1 TRBJ2-7 TRBV30 TGTGCCTGGAGCGTGACAGGGGCCGAGCAGTACTTC CAWSVTGAEQYF
few NA TRBJ1-4 TRBV10-3 TGTGCCATCAGTGGTCAGTCAAATGAAAAACTGTTTTTT CAISGQSNEKLFF
few TRBD2 TRBJ2-7 TRBV28 TGTGCCAGCAGCCTCAACGGGGCGGGAGCTTACGAGCAGTACTTC CASSLNGAGAYEQYF
NA NA TRBJ1-2 TRBV28 TGTGCCAGCAGTTTAAAGGCCCACTATGGCTACACCTTC CASSLKAHYGYTF
once NA TRBJ1-5 TRBV2 TGTGCCAGCACCGACCCTGGGGACCCATTGAGCAATCAGCCCCAGCATTTT CASTDPGDPLSNQPQHF
NA TRBD2 TRBJ2-7 TRBV30 TGTGCCTGGGCGACTAGCGGGAGCCCTGACGAGCAGTACTTC CAWATSGSPDEQYF
NA TRBD1 TRBJ2-5 TRBV5-1 TGCGCCAGCGAACGGACAGGGGGTTTAGGAGAGACCCAGTACTTC CASERTGGLGETQYF
NA TRBD1 TRBJ2-1 TRBV5-1 TGCGCCAGCAGCTCCGGACAGGGGTACGGAAATGAGCAGTTCTTC CASSSGQGYGNEQFF
NA NA TRBJ2-5 TRBV7-2 TGTGCCAGCAGCTTAAACGGCTTCCAAGAGACCCAGTACTTC CASSLNGFQETQYF
few TRBD2 TRBJ2-7 TRBV28 TGTGCCAGCAGTCCGATTAGACGGGGCGGGGGTAGCTCCTACGAGCAGTACTTC CASSPIRRGGGSSYEQYF
few NA TRBJ1-2 TRBV29-1 TGCAGCGTGGACCGCGACGGGCTGCGGGGCTACACCTTC CSVDRDGLRGYTF
NA TRBD1 TRBJ1-1 TRBV29-1 TGCAGCGTGCGCAGGGGGTTGAACACTGAAGCTTTCTTT CSVRRGLNTEAFF
NA NA TRBJ2-7 TRBV18 TGTGCCAGCTCACCACCGTCCGTGGGCAAGTACGAGCAGTACTTC CASSPPSVGKYEQYF
NA TRBD2 TRBJ2-5 TRBV4-1 TGCGCCAGCAGCCAAGTCGTTTGGGCGGGGGGGCGTCAAGAGACCCAGTACTTC CASSQVVWAGGRQETQYF
few TRBD2 TRBJ2-7 TRBV7-2 TGTGCCAGCAGCCCAACTAGCGGGGGGGCGGGCGAGCAGTACTTC CASSPTSGGAGEQYF
NA NA TRBJ2-1 TRBV30 TGTGCCTGGAGTGCAGCCGAACCTCTCAGGGAGGAGCAGTTCTTC CAWSAAEPLREEQFF
NA NA TRBJ2-1 TRBV27 TGTGCCACCAATCACTTCCTCCTCGACAATGAGCAGTTCTTC CATNHFLLDNEQFF
NA NA TRBJ1-2 TRBV27 TGTGCCAGCAGCAAGTCGCAGGGCTATGGCTACACCTTC CASSKSQGYGYTF
NA NA TRBJ2-7 TRBV28 TGTGCCAGCAGTTTATACTTAGAGCAGTACTTC CASSLYLEQYF
NA TRBD2 TRBJ2-3 TRBV7-3 TGTGCCAGCACCCAACTTAGCGGGAGAACAGATACGCAGTATTTT CASTQLSGRTDTQYF
NA NA TRBJ1-3 TRBV29-1 TGCAGCGTTCAAACGGGTAATGGAAACACCATATATTTT CSVQTGNGNTIYF
once NA TRBJ2-3 TRBV5-1 TGCGCCAGCAGCTCCGGGACCTCTAACACAGATACGCAGTATTTT CASSSGTSNTDTQYF
NA NA TRBJ2-7 TRBV23-1 TGCGCCAGCACCCTGGGAGACCTTCGTGGCGAGCAGTACTTC CASTLGDLRGEQYF